This T cell receptor beta chain was obtained from a study of shared clonotypes between healthy human individuals. Points from the study as a whole: Several donors held around 5% of naive CD4 clonotypes in common. Rarefaction curves obtained for sorted subsets showed sequencing incomplete despite large depth.

Trimming left V 3 bases short and J 5 bases short, with 11 bases between. Per germline, CDR1 LNHDA and CDR2 SQIVND (reference sequence). The CDR3 is 13 amino acids. Comment on this clone: As yet, its antigen is unknown.

The material for each subset, its genomic DNA, was split evenly across several immunoSEQ plates. Sequenced by immunoSEQ multiplex PCR; TCRdb stores in-frame clones only, minus some. Of 90,000 to 130,000 clones detected, under 70% appear once; the ten largest clones hold approximately 24%. The chain recombines TRBV19 with TRBJ2-7; D gene unclear. The specimen was memory CD8+ T cells sorted from blood. The subset here: CD45RO+ cells pooled with CCR7-negative TemRA cells. The sequence came from a woman under 40 in good health. For the CDR3, the DNA is TGTGCCAGTAGTATTAACAGAGACAACGAGCAGTACTTC. This translates into CASSINRDNEQYF.